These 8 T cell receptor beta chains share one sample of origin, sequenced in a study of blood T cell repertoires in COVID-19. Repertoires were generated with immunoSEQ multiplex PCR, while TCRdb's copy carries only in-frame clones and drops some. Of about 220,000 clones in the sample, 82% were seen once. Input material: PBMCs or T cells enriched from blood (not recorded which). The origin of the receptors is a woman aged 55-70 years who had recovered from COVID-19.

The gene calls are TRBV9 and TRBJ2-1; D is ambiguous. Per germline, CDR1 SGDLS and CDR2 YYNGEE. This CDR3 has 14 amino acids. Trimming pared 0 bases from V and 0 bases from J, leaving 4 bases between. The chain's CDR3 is CASSVVASYNEQFF. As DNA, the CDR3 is TGTGCCAGCAGCGTAGTAGCCTCCTACAATGAGCAGTTCTTC.

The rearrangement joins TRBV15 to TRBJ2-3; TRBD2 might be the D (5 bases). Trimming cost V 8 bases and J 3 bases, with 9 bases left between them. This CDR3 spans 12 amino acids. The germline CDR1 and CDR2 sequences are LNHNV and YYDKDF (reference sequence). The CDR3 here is CATSEGTDTQYF. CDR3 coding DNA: TGTGCCACCTCAGAGGGAACAGATACGCAGTATTTT. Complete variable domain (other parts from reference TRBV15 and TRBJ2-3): DAMVIQNPRYQVTQFGKPVTLSCSQTLNHNVMYWYQQKSSQAPKLLFHYYDKDFNNEADTPDNFQSRRPNTSFCFLDIRSPGLGDTAMYLCATSEGTDTQYFGPGTRLTVL.

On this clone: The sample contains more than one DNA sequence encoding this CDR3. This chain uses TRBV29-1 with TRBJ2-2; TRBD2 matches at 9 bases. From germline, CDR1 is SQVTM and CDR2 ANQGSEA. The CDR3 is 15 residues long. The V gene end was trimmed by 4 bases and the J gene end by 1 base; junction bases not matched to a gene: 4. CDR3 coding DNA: TGCAGCGTTGTAGCGGGAGCCTTGAACACCGGGGAGCTGTTTTTT. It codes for CSVVAGALNTGELFF.

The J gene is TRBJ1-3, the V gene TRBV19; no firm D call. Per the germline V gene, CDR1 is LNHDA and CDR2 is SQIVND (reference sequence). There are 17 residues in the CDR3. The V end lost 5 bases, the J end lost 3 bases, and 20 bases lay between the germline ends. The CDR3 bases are TGTGCCAGTAGTTCCCTTGAGCCCCGCGGTGGTGGAAACACCATATATTTT. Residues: CASSSLEPRGGGNTIYF.

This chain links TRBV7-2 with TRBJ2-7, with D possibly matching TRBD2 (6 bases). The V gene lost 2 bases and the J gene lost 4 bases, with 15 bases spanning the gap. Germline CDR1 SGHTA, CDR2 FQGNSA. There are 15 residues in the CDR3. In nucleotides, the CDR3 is TGTGCCAGCAGCTTAAGTCCCGGGAGAGGGTACGAGCAGTACTTC. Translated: CASSLSPGRGYEQYF.

The CDR3 DNA follows: TGTGCCAGCAGCCCTTTTCAGGGGAATCAAGGCTACACCTTC. Encoded protein: CASSPFQGNQGYTF. The chain has TRBV2 and TRBJ1-2, with D perhaps matching TRBD1 (6 bases). This CDR3 is built from 14 residues. V was cut by 6 bases and J by 8 bases, with 19 bases left in between. The germline gives CDR1 SNHLY, CDR2 FYNNEI.

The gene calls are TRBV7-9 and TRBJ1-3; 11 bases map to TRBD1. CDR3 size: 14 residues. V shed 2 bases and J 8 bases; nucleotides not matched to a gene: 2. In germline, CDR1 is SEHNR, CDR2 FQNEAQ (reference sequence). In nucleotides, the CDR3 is TGTGCCAGCAGCTTACGGGACAGGGGGGACACCATATATTTT. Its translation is CASSLRDRGDTIYF.

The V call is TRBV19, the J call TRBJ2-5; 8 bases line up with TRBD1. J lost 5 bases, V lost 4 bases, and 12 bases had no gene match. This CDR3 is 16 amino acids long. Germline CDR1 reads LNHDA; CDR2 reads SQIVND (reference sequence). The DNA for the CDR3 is TGTGCCAGTAGTACCGCAGGCCGGACAGGGCGGGAGACCCAGTACTTC. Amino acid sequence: CASSTAGRTGRETQYF.